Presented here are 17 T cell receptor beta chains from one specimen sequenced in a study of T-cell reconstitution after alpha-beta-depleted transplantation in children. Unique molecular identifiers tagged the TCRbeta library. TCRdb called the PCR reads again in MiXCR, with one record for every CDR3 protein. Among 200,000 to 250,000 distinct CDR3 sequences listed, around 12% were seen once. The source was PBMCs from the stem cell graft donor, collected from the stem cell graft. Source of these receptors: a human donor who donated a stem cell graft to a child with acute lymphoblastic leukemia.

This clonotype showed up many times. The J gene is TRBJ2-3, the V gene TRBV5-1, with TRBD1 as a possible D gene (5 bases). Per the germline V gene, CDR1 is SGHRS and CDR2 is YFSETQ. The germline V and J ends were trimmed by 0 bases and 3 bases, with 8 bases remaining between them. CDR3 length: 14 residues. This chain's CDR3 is CASSLGDRTDTQYF. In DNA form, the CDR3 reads TGCGCCAGCAGCTTGGGAGACAGAACAGATACGCAGTATTTT.

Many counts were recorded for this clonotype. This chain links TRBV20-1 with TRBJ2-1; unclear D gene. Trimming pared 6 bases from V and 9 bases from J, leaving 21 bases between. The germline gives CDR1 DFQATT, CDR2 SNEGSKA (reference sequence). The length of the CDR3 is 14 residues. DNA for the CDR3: TGCAGTGCCCCCGCGAGTTCGCCCACCCTTGAGCAGTTCTTC. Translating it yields CSAPASSPTLEQFF.

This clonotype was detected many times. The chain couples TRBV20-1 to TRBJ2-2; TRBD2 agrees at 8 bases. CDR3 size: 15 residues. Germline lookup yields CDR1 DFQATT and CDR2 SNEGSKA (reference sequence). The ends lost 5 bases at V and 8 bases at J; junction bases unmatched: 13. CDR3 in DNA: TGCAGTGCTTGGAGGCCCCTCCCTAGCGGGGGGGAGCTGTTTTTT. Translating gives CSAWRPLPSGGELFF.

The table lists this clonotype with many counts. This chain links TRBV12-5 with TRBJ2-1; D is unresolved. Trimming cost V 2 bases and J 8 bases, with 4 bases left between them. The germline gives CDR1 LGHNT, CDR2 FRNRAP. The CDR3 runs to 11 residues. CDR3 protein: CASGLSYEQFF. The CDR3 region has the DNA TGTGCTAGTGGTTTGTCCTATGAGCAGTTCTTC. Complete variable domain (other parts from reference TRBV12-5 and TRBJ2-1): DARVTQTPRHKVTEMGQEVTMRCQPILGHNTVFWYRQTMMQGLELLAYFRNRAPLDDSGMPKDRFSAEMPDATLATLKIQPSEPRDSAVYFCASGLSYEQFFGPGTRLTVL.

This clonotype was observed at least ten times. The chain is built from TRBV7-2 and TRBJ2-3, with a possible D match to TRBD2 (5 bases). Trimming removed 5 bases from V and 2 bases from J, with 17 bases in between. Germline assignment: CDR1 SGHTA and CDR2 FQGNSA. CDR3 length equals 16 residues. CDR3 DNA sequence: TGTGCCAGCAGCCCGGACTTTCAATCCATCACAGATACGCAGTATTTT. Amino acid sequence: CASSPDFQSITDTQYF.

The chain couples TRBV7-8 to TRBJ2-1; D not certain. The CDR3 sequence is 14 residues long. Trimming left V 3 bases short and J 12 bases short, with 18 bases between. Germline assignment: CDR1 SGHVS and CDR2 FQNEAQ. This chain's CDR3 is CASSFLPEVNRQFF. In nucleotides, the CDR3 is TGTGCCAGCAGCTTTCTTCCAGAGGTCAATAGGCAGTTCTTC.

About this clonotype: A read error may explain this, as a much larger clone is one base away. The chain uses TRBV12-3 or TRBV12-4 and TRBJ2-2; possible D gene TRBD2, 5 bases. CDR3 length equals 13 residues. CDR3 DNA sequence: TGTGCCAGCCTGCCGCGGGCAACCGGGGAGCCGTTTTTT. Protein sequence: CASLPRATGEPFF.

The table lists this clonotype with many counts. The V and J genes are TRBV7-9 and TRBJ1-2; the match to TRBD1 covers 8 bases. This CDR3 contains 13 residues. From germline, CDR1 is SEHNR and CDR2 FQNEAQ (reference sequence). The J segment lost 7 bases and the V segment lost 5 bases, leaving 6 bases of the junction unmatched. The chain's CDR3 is CASSTAGGVGYTF. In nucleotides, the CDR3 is TGTGCCAGCAGCACCGCAGGGGGCGTTGGCTACACCTTC.

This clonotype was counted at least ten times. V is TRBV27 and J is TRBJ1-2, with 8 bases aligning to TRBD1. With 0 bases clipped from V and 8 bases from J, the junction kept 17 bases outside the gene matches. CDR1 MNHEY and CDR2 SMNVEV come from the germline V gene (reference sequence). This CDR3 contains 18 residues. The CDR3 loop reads CASSLSGGQALALTGYTF. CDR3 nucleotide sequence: TGTGCCAGCAGTTTATCGGGGGGACAGGCCTTAGCCTTAACCGGCTACACCTTC.

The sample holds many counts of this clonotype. CDR3 protein: CASSLFAEAFF. Here the CDR3 DNA reads TGTGCCAGCAGTTTATTCGCCGAAGCTTTCTTT. This chain connects TRBV12-3 or TRBV12-4 to TRBJ1-1; no reliable D call. This CDR3 comprises 11 residues. Trimming removed 2 bases at V and 8 bases at J, with 6 bases between.

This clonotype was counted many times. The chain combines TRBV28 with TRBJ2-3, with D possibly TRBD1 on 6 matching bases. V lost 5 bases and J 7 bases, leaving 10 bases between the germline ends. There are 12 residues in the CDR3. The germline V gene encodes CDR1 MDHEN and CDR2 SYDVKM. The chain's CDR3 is CASSPQGNTQYF. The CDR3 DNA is TGTGCCAGCAGTCCCCAGGGGAATACGCAGTATTTT.

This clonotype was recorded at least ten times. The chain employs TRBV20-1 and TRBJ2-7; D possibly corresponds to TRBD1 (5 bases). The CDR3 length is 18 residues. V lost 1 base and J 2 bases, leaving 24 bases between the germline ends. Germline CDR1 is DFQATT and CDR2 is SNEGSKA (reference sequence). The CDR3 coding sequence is TGCAGTGCTAGAGCAACCCGGGTCCTGAGACAGTACCCCTACGAGCAGTACTTC. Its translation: CSARATRVLRQYPYEQYF.

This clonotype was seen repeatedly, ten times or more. The DNA for the CDR3 is TGCGCCAGCAGCTTAGAGGGGCACTCGCGTGAGCAGTACTTC. Its protein product is CASSLEGHSREQYF. The genes are TRBV5-1 and TRBJ2-7; D is possibly TRBD1 or TRBD2 (5 bases each). CDR3 length equals 14 residues. Per germline, CDR1 SGHRS and CDR2 YFSETQ. Trimming removed 2 bases at V and 7 bases at J, with 16 bases between.

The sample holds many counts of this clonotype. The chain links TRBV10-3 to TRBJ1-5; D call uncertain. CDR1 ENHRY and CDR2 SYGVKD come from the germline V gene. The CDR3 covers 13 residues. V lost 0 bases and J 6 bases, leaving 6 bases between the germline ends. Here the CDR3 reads CAISESGIQPQHF. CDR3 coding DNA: TGTGCCATCAGTGAGTCAGGGATTCAGCCCCAGCATTTT.

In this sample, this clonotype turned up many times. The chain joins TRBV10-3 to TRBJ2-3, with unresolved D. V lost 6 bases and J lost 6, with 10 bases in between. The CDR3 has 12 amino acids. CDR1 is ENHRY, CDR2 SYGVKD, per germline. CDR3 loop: CAIRFNGDTQYF. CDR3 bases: TGTGCCATCAGGTTCAATGGGGATACGCAGTATTTT.

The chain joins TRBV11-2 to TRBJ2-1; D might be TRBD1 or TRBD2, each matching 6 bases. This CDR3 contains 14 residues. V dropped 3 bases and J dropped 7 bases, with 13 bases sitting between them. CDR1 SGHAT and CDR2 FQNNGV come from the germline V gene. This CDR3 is CASSFQQGGNEQFF. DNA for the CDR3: TGTGCCAGCAGCTTTCAACAGGGAGGAAATGAGCAGTTCTTC.

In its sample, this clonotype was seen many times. CDR3 nucleotides: TGCGCCAGCAGCTTGGAGCCCCAGGAAGCCTACGAGCAGTACTTC. Its protein is CASSLEPQEAYEQYF. V and J are TRBV5-1 and TRBJ2-7; no clear D gene. The CDR3 has 15 amino acids. V shed 0 bases and J shed 2 bases, with 12 bases lying between them. Germline assignment: CDR1 SGHRS and CDR2 YFSETQ.